This entry concerns a single T cell receptor beta chain. The target of this receptor is not known. No much larger clone exists at a distance of one base, and base qualities are not known. The donors were healthy, HIV-negative adults with no recently reported acute infections or vaccinations. Every donor was a Caucasian adult living in Nashville, Tennessee, USA. CD4+ T cells were enriched by magnetic negative selection; naive cells were then positively selected on CD45RA, and the negative fraction formed the memory subset. Blood was obtained by leukapheresis, after which PBMCs were separated by Ficoll-Histopaque density gradient centrifugation and cryopreserved in liquid nitrogen vapor phase. Analytical flow cytometry was used to check the purity and quantity of each magnetically sorted T cell population. Each sorted fraction had its genomic DNA isolated and then quantified by UV absorbance on a Nanodrop 2000c.

The data originate from a study of shared clonotypes between healthy human individuals (TCRdb year 2020). For the wider study: A couple of women and a few men aged 18 to 49 years were included in the cohort. The study deeply sequenced blood TCR repertoires of several healthy adults to estimate repertoire size and the extent of clonotype sharing between individuals. Each donor's leukapheresis produced roughly between about 0.9 and 9.5 billion PBMCs. For each donor, CD4 naive and CD4 memory were each run on three plates, CD8 naive on two plates, and CD8 memory on one plate. To increase sequencing depth and limit assay-specific biases, different laboratories used diverse techniques to prepare libraries and sequence TCR repertoires. Here is what the overall study found, with its caveats: Compared with non-shared clonotypes, clonotypes shared by all four sorted-subset donors had higher generation probabilities. Sampling was restricted to blood, and TCR repertoires in tissue are likely to differ from TCR repertoires in blood. Because the study included only a small number of donors, the genetic and exposure-history diversity represented was limited. Incomplete sequencing was indicated by rarefaction of sorted-subset datasets, despite the large sequencing depth. Estimated clonotype richness was generally larger for naive than for memory subsets. Sharing across four donors was observed for about 5% of naive CD4, 3.5% of naive CD8, around 2.5% of memory CD4, and about 0.4% of memory CD8 clonotypes. Based on pairwise subsampling, the degree of clonotype sharing among donors was expected to be affected by sequencing depth.

The germline V gene (reference sequence) specifies DFQATT as CDR1 and SNEGSKA as CDR2. Trimming costs V 5 bases and J 10 bases, and their ends lie 8 bases apart. Including the terminal cysteine and phenylalanine, the CDR3 comprises 9 residues. Just CDR3 DNA is preserved here, 27 bases in frame from base 1. Using the deep immunoSEQ assay, TCR CDR3 regions were amplified from genomic DNA by multiplex PCR. Genomic DNA extracted from each cell subset was distributed evenly over all wells of several immunoSEQ 96-well plates, and each plate served as one replicate. Each replicate PCR for sorted subsets received around 200 ng genomic DNA, equal to about 30,000 T cell genomes. Purified libraries were measured with a Qubit 3.0 fluorometer, size-checked on a Bioanalyzer 2100, and measured again with the KAPA Library Quantification kit. Every immunoSEQ 96-well plate was sequenced on a separate single-read 150-cycle Illumina NextSeq 550 flow cell. On the study's bioinformatics: Because the immunoSEQ output included only junctional sequences and no quality scores, the filtering could not be the same as the filtering used for full-length reads. To assign V/J genes and CDR3, sequences were annotated using PyIR, a Python wrapper for IgBLAST v1.9, with IMGT germline references. Reads were filtered out if the reads had weak V/J assignments (E-value above 1e-6), no CDR3, stop codons, out-of-frame junctions, or ambiguous translated residues. V3J clonotypes were defined by identical inferred V gene, J gene, and CDR3 amino acid sequence. Percentage overlap between repertoires was calculated by dividing the number of shared unique clonotypes by the size of the smaller repertoire. RTK rarefaction, the Chao1 estimator, and Recon v2.1 estimates of unobserved clonotypes were used to assess repertoire richness. Generation probabilities for all TCRbeta clonotypes obtained by the gDNA method from a handful of donors were computed using OLGA. This is the immuneACCESS table as TCRdb keeps it, with only in-frame sequences that have V and J called. A part of the clones is gone; compared with another copy, unresolved V genes explain less than half, and the rest is unexplained. V, J and clone size were drawn from that table, and D and trimming were deduced from the DNA. Here the sample has about 2 million clones; 85% to 95% occur a single time. The ten largest clonotypes hold 0.1% to 0.15% of the sample.

This TCR was sampled from a man aged 18 to 30 in good health. The source material was naive CD4+ T cells sorted from blood. The cell subset or site label here, explained by the study, means: CD45RA+ positively selected. This sequence uses TRBV20-1 and TRBJ1-2; the D segment cannot be called with confidence. The sequence in DNA is TGCAGTGCTTCCTACCCCTACACCTTC. This codes for CSASYPYTF.